The clone carrying this T cell receptor beta chain was observed many times. Its antigen is as yet unknown. This sample was taken from a study of identical twins. Study conclusions and caveats: Out-of-frame sharing of TCR alpha in monozygotic twins was underestimated by models.

Template switching, a step in the protocol, added a universal primer site, and cDNA carried unique molecular identifiers. TCRdb re-derived calls from the 5' RACE reads in MiXCR, one entry per CDR3 protein. The sample lists 200,000 to 250,000 distinct CDR3 sequences, 7.5% seen once, with less than 2% in the top ten. A further study also used this sample, focusing on yellow fever vaccine responses in identical twins.

Sample: memory (CD45RO+) T cells sorted from blood. The clonotype comes from a woman between 18 and 30 years old in good health.

In nucleotides, the CDR3 is TGTGCCAGCTCACTGGGACAGACCAATTCACCCCTCCACTTT. Protein sequence: CASSLGQTNSPLHF. The J gene is TRBJ1-6, the V gene TRBV18, with 7 nucleotides matching TRBD1. J lost 7 bases, V lost 4 bases, and 4 bases had no gene match. CDR3 size: 14 residues. Germline CDR1 KGHSH, CDR2 LQKENI.